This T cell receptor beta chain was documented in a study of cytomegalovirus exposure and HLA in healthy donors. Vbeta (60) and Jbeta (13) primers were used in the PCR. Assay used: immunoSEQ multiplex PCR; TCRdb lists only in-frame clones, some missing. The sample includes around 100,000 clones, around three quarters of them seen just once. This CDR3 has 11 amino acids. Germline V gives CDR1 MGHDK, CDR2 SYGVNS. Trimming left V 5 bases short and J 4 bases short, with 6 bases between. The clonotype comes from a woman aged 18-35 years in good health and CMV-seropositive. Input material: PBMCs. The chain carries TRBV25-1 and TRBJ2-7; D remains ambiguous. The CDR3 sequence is CASSSPYEQYF. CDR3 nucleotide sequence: TGTGCCAGCAGTTCTCCGTACGAGCAGTACTTC.